These T cell receptor beta chains were read from a single sample in a study of blood T cell repertoires in COVID-19. The repertoire was sequenced with immunoSEQ multiplex PCR; TCRdb's copy has only in-frame clones and lacks some. Among over 300,000 clones listed, 85% to 90% were seen once. The sequenced sample was PBMCs or T cells enriched from blood (not recorded which). All receptors derive from a woman between 18 and 29 years old who had recovered from COVID-19. The conserved cysteine and the conserved F or W are not part of the CDR3 here.

CDR3aa | j_gene | v_gene
ASSSSAGAETDTQY | TRBJ2-3 | TRBV28
ASRGTGGRLYGYT | TRBJ1-2 | TRBV2
ASSQPLKRGLSNQPQH | TRBJ1-5 | TRBV23-1
ASSPLGGWGNQPQH | TRBJ1-5 | TRBV27
ASTQTGAVGTGELF | TRBJ2-2 | TRBV28
ASRIGTSGTYEQY | TRBJ2-7 | TRBV28
SVPSFGEQF | TRBJ2-1 | TRBV29-1
ASSFSGRPTEQY | TRBJ2-7 | TRBV7-6
ASSLPAWPGLT | TRBJ1-2 | TRBV28
ASSPSEVGGYT | TRBJ1-2 | TRBV12-3/TRBV12-4
ASSVGRTGIGTGELF | TRBJ2-2 | TRBV9
ATSGDYGYT | TRBJ1-2 | TRBV6-5
ASSLARGYDNQPQH | TRBJ1-5 | TRBV4-1
ASSPGQGIVYGYT | TRBJ1-2 | TRBV7-9
ATSRGGTSWDEKLF | TRBJ1-4 | TRBV15
SVQLDYEQY | TRBJ2-7 | TRBV29-1
ASYRDRVSNTEAF | TRBJ1-1 | TRBV28
ASSPRQGVGNTIY | TRBJ1-3 | TRBV18
ASSSWTGTYEQY | TRBJ2-7 | TRBV28
ASSSRQGADTQY | TRBJ2-3 | TRBV4-1
AISESLSNTEAF | TRBJ1-1 | TRBV10-3
ATSRPMGKGTGYQPQH | TRBJ1-5 | TRBV15
ASSGEVNELF | TRBJ2-2 | TRBV9
ASSQAPSGGEQY | TRBJ2-7 | TRBV3-1/TRBV3-2